These 8 T cell receptor beta chains were all obtained from the same sample, sequenced in a study of vaccination effects on CD4 cells after COVID-19. Pools of viral peptides were used by the ViraFEST assay to expand antigen-specific CD4+ T cells ahead of sequencing. Subsequent to approximately 11 days of culture, CD4+ T cells were isolated. SARS-CoV-2 infection was confirmed by PCR in the person between March and December 2020. These receptors have no known antigen. Here immunoSEQ multiplex PCR was the method, and the copy in TCRdb shows in-frame clones only, minus some. The data hold 63,000 or so clones, with over 60% observed a single time. Sequenced here: CD4+ T cells from PBMCs cultured with HIV peptides, sampled before COVID-19 vaccination. As to subset: HIV-1 Nef peptide pool negative control/reference culture. These receptor sequences come from a human donor who had a prior SARS-CoV-2 infection.

The chain recombines TRBV28 with TRBJ1-1; D might be TRBD1 (5 bases). Trimming stripped 8 bases from V and 1 base from J, with 14 bases between. The CDR3 extends over 14 amino acids. Per the germline V gene, CDR1 is MDHEN and CDR2 is SYDVKM. The CDR3 reads CASLPGTENTEAFF. CDR3 bases: TGTGCCAGCTTGCCCGGGACTGAGAACACTGAAGCTTTCTTT.

This chain joins TRBV24-1 and TRBJ2-2; TRBD2 matches 8 bases. With 3 bases clipped from V and 5 bases from J, the junction kept 10 bases outside the gene matches. This CDR3 comprises 17 residues. Germline loops: CDR1 KGHDR, CDR2 SFDVKD. In nucleotides, the CDR3 is TGTGCCACCAGTGATCCTACTAGCGGCAGAACAACCGGGGAGCTGTTTTTT. Its translation is CATSDPTSGRTTGELFF.

The chain uses TRBV4-1 and TRBJ1-2; a possible D gene is TRBD1 (5 bases). The CDR3 contains 15 residues. CDR1 is MGHRA and CDR2 is YSYEKL in the germline V gene. Trimming removed 3 bases at V and 8 bases at J, with 19 bases between. The CDR3 reads CASSHLGRSRTGYTF. DNA of the CDR3: TGCGCCAGCAGCCACCTGGGACGTTCTCGGACGGGCTACACCTTC.

This chain links TRBV5-4 with TRBJ2-3, with 8 bases matching TRBD1. After removal of 3 bases from V and 2 bases from J, the junction contained 5 bases not matched to a gene. The germline V gene encodes CDR1 SGHNT and CDR2 YYREEE (reference sequence). CDR3 size: 15 residues. CDR3 nucleotide sequence: TGTGCCAGCAGCTACGGACAGGGTTACACAGATACGCAGTATTTT. Translating it yields CASSYGQGYTDTQYF.

The chain links TRBV7-3 to TRBJ2-3; D is perhaps TRBD2 (5 bases). Germline values: CDR1 SGHTA, CDR2 FQGTGA. The CDR3 extends over 13 amino acids. V was clipped by 4 bases and J by 6 bases, with 11 bases between them. The CDR3 DNA follows: TGTGCCAGCAGCTCATTTAGGGAGGATACGCAGTATTTT. As protein: CASSSFREDTQYF.

V and J are TRBV5-1 and TRBJ1-1, with TRBD1 identical over 9 bases. Looked up from germline, CDR1 is SGHRS and CDR2 is YFSETQ. There are 13 residues in the CDR3. V lost 4 bases to trimming and J lost 4 bases; unmatched junction nucleotides: 2. CDR3 sequence: CASSLTGGTEAFF. The CDR3 bases are TGCGCCAGCAGCCTGACAGGGGGCACTGAAGCTTTCTTT.

J is TRBJ2-5 and V is TRBV7-3; D tentatively fits TRBD1 or TRBD2 (5 bases each). Germline-derived CDR1 and CDR2 are SGHTA and FQGTGA. Trimming shortened V by 3 bases and J by 5 bases, and 10 bases separated the two germline ends. CDR3 length: 13 residues. The CDR3 sequence is CASSFGAGETQYF. The CDR3 DNA sequence: TGTGCCAGCAGCTTCGGGGCAGGGGAGACCCAGTACTTC.

V gene TRBV3-1 (or the pseudogene TRBV3-2) combines with J gene TRBJ2-5, with D uncertain. CDR1 and CDR2 from the germline V gene are LGHDT and YNNKEL (reference sequence). The CDR3 sequence is 12 residues long. Trimming stripped 4 bases from V and 2 bases from J, with 5 bases between. CDR3 bases: TGTGCCAGCAGCCCTGATCAAGAGACCCAGTACTTC. It specifies CASSPDQETQYF.